The 16 T cell receptor beta chains in this list originate from one sample, sequenced in a study of PD-1 and CTLA-4 blockade in melanoma. Clones were read by immunoSEQ multiplex PCR, and TCRdb kept only the in-frame ones, dropping some. The sample lists about 31,000 clones, 75% to 95% occurring once. Sequenced material: CD8+ T cells from peripheral blood, taken from a patient given anti-PD-1 treatment. Receptors originate from a human donor with melanoma.

The rearrangement joins TRBV30 to TRBJ2-1, with D unclear. The CDR3 extends over 16 amino acids. V was cut by 2 bases and J by 6 bases, with 20 bases left in between. Germline CDR1 is GTSNPN and CDR2 is SVGIG (reference sequence). DNA of the CDR3: TGTGCCTGGAGTCCATCCCCAGGACCGACTGGCAATGAGCAGTTCTTC. Protein product: CAWSPSPGPTGNEQFF.

J is TRBJ2-1 and V is TRBV28; maybe TRBD2 (5 bases). Deletions cut 7 bases from V and 4 bases from J, with 11 bases between. Germline assignment: CDR1 MDHEN and CDR2 SYDVKM. The CDR3 has 13 residues. The CDR3, as DNA: TGTGCCAGCACCTCCCCGGGGTACAATGAGCAGTTCTTC. Translation gives CASTSPGYNEQFF.

This chain uses TRBV7-9 with TRBJ2-1, with D perhaps matching TRBD2 (5 bases). The germline CDR1 and CDR2 sequences are SEHNR and FQNEAQ (reference sequence). The CDR3 totals 12 residues. V gave up 5 bases and J gave up 8 bases, with 10 bases separating them. CDR3 nucleotides: TGTGCCAGCAGCGGACGGGGAGATGAGCAGTTCTTC. It specifies CASSGRGDEQFF.

This clone was found once. This chain links TRBV28 with TRBJ1-1, with 7 bases lining up with TRBD1. Per germline, CDR1 MDHEN and CDR2 SYDVKM. The CDR3 contains 18 residues. V lost 2 bases to trimming and J lost 3 bases; unmatched junction nucleotides: 15. The CDR3 here is CASSLREPGTDRDTEAFF. CDR3 DNA sequence: TGTGCCAGCAGTTTACGAGAACCCGGGACAGATCGGGACACTGAAGCTTTCTTT.

The table lists this clone with a few counts. The chain is built from TRBV27 and TRBJ1-6; possibly TRBD1 for D (5 bases). Trimming removed 4 bases at V and 0 bases at J, with 10 bases between. Germline V CDR1 and CDR2: MNHEY, SMNVEV (reference sequence). There are 16 residues in the CDR3. In DNA, the CDR3 is TGTGCCAGCAGTTCGGGACCGAGCTCCTATAATTCACCCCTCCACTTT. It translates to CASSSGPSSYNSPLHF.

The chain recombines TRBV25-1 with TRBJ2-7, with D possibly TRBD1 on 6 matching bases. The germline CDR1 and CDR2 sequences are MGHDK and SYGVNS. The CDR3 loop spans 15 amino acids. With 2 bases removed from V and 0 bases from J, the gap between germline ends came to 11 bases. The chain's CDR3 is CASSEEGHHSYEQYF. The CDR3 coding sequence is TGTGCCAGCAGTGAAGAGGGACACCACTCCTACGAGCAGTACTTC.

This sequence joins TRBV4-2 and TRBJ1-2; TRBD1 agrees at 9 bases. Trimming at V came to 4 bases and at J to 6 bases, leaving 3 bases not matched to a gene. CDR3 size: 13 residues. Germline V gene data show CDR1 as LGHNA and CDR2 as YNFKEQ. The chain's CDR3 is CASSRTGGDGYTF. The CDR3 DNA reads TGTGCCAGCAGCCGAACAGGGGGCGATGGCTACACCTTC.

This chain joins TRBV19 and TRBJ1-1; 8 nucleotides agree with TRBD1. With V trimmed by 4 bases and J by 10 bases, 8 bases remained unmatched. The CDR3 has 13 residues. Per the germline V gene, CDR1 is LNHDA and CDR2 is SQIVND (reference sequence). CDR3: CASSKTDRASAFF. CDR3 coding DNA: TGTGCCAGTAGTAAAACGGACAGGGCCTCAGCTTTCTTT.

This chain connects TRBV13 to TRBJ1-1; 8 bases agree with TRBD1. Trimming at V came to 7 bases and at J to 5 bases, leaving 9 bases not matched to a gene. The germline CDR1 and CDR2 sequences are PRHDT and FYEKMQ (reference sequence). The length of the CDR3 is 14 residues. The CDR3 protein is CASIMQDRVTEAFF. The DNA of the CDR3 is TGTGCCAGCATCATGCAGGACAGGGTTACTGAAGCTTTCTTT.

V usage is TRBV7-9 and J usage is TRBJ2-1; TRBD2 matches at 13 bases. The germline V gene encodes CDR1 SEHNR and CDR2 FQNEAQ (reference sequence). J was trimmed by 6 bases and V by 1 base; bases with no gene match: 3. The length of the CDR3 is 16 residues. The CDR3 sequence: CASSLVGTSGANEQFF. CDR3 DNA: TGTGCCAGCAGCTTAGTGGGGACTAGCGGGGCCAATGAGCAGTTCTTC.

The J gene is TRBJ2-6, the V gene TRBV7-8, with 10 positions matching TRBD1. Germline assignment: CDR1 SGHVS and CDR2 FQNEAQ. V dropped 1 base and J dropped 3; count of bases not matched to a gene: 6. CDR3 length: 18 amino acids. CDR3 DNA sequence: TGTGCCAGCAGCTTAGGGGCGTGGACAGGGGGTGGGGCCAACGTCCTGACTTTC. This sequence encodes CASSLGAWTGGGANVLTF.

V usage is TRBV9 and J usage is TRBJ2-1, with 10 bases lining up with TRBD2. With 5 bases clipped from V and 0 bases from J, the junction kept 11 bases outside the gene matches. This CDR3 spans 18 amino acids. The germline CDR1 and CDR2 sequences are SGDLS and YYNGEE. CDR3 nucleotide sequence: TGTGCCAGCAGTGCCTCCGGGACTAGCGACAGCTCCTACAATGAGCAGTTCTTC. This codes for CASSASGTSDSSYNEQFF.

CDR3 sequence reads: CASSSYGTSGSGEQFF. The CDR3 region has the DNA TGTGCCAGCAGCTCCTACGGGACTAGCGGGAGTGGTGAGCAGTTCTTC. The chain employs TRBV7-9 and TRBJ2-1, with 14 bases aligning to TRBD2. This CDR3 has 16 amino acids. Per germline, CDR1 SEHNR and CDR2 FQNEAQ (reference sequence). The V and J ends lost 4 bases and 9 bases, in that order; junction bases with no gene match: 8.

This clone was detected only a few times. CDR3 nucleotide sequence: TGTGCCAGCAGCCTATTCGAGAGATCCTTATATGGCTACACCTTC. Protein sequence: CASSLFERSLYGYTF. The rearrangement joins TRBV7-9 to TRBJ1-2; unclear D gene. Germline assignment: CDR1 SEHNR and CDR2 FQNEAQ (reference sequence). Trimming left V 5 bases short and J 5 bases short, with 18 bases between. The CDR3 runs to 15 residues.

This chain uses TRBV18 with TRBJ1-1; D not certain. Trimming removed 3 bases from V and 4 bases from J, with 9 bases in between. The germline CDR1 and CDR2 sequences are KGHSH and LQKENI. The CDR3 sequence is 13 residues long. CDR3 in DNA: TGTGCCAGCTCACCGATCAGGACCACTGAAGCTTTCTTT. This gives the protein CASSPIRTTEAFF. Variable domain in full (rest from reference TRBV18 and TRBJ1-1): NAGVMQNPRHLVRRRGQEARLRCSPMKGHSHVYWYRQLPEEGLKFMVYLQKENIIDESGMPKERFSAEFPKEGPSILRIQQVVRGDSAAYFCASSPIRTTEAFFGQGTRLTVV.

V and J are TRBV6-6 and TRBJ1-4; the D is unclear. Trimming removed 5 bases from V and 8 bases from J, with 21 bases in between. Germline lookup yields CDR1 MNHNY and CDR2 SVGAGI (reference sequence). The CDR3 extends over 16 amino acids. For the CDR3, the DNA is TGTGCCAGCAGTGTGACTTCCGGACGATTTAAAGAAAAACTGTTTTTT. It specifies CASSVTSGRFKEKLFF.